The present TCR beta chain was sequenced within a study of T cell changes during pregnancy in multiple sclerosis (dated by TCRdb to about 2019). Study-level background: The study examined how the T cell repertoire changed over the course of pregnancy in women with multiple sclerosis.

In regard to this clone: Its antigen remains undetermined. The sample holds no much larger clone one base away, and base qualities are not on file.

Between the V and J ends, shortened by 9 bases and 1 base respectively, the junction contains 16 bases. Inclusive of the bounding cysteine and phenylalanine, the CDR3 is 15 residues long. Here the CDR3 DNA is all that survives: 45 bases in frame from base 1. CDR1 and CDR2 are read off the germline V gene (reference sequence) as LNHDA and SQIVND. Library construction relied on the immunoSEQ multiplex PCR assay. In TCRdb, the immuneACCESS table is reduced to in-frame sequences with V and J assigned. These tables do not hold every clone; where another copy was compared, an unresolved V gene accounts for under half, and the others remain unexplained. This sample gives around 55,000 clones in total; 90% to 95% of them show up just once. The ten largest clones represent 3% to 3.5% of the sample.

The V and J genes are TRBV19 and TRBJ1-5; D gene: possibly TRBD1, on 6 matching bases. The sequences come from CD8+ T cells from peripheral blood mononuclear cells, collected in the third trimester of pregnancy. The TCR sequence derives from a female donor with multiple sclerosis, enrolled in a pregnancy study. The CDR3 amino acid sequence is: CASRPQGKSNQPQHF. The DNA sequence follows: TGTGCCAGCCGTCCCCAGGGGAAGAGCAATCAGCCCCAGCATTTT.